The T cell receptor beta chain described here comes from a study of cytomegalovirus exposure and HLA in healthy donors. Notes on the study in general: Reportedly, HLA-A and HLA-B alleles of most subjects were accurately predicted from TCR beta. Most likely, a cluster of highly shared sequence variants arose as a sequencing artifact. With DRB1 most and HLA-C fewest, TCR association rates differed between HLA loci in a later analysis. In a later analysis, the majority of CMV-associated beta chains seemingly showed HLA restriction.

As concerns this clone: Its target is unknown.

Use of 60 Vbeta and 13 Jbeta primers characterized the PCR. Some clones are missing from TCRdb's copy, which holds only in-frame ones; the method was immunoSEQ multiplex PCR. The profile shows 65,000 to 95,000 clones, 75% of them singletons. CDR1 and CDR2 (germline): SGHAT, FQNNGV. The CDR3 length is 16 residues. V lost 5 bases and J lost 2; bases outside the gene matches: 6. This rearrangement joins TRBV11-2 to TRBJ2-5; 12 bases match TRBD2. The origin of this receptor is a man in his 70s in good health and CMV-seronegative. The specimen sequenced was PBMCs. This CDR3 is CASSLAGTSGQETQYF. As DNA, the CDR3 is TGTGCCAGCAGCCTTGCCGGGACTAGCGGGCAAGAGACCCAGTACTTC. The full variable domain, in which reference TRBV11-2 and TRBJ2-5 provide the parts outside the CDR3, is EAGVAQSPRYKIIEKRQSVAFWCNPISGHATLYWYQQILGQGPKLLIQFQNNGVVDDSQLPKDRFSAERLKGVDSTLKIQPAKLEDSAVYLCASSLAGTSGQETQYFGPGTRLLVL.